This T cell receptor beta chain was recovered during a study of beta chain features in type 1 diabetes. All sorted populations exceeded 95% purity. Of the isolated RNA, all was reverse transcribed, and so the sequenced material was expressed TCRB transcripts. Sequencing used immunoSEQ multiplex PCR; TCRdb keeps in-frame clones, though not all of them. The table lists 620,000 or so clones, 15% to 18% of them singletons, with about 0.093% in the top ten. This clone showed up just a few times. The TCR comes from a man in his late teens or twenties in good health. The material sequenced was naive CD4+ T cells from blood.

This chain's CDR3 is CSVAVRGNYGYTF. CDR3 DNA sequence: TGCAGCGTTGCGGTCAGGGGGAACTATGGCTACACCTTC. The chain recombines TRBV29-1 with TRBJ1-2; 7 bases line up with TRBD1. CDR3 length: 13 residues. CDR1 SQVTM and CDR2 ANQGSEA come from the germline V gene. J gave up 2 bases and V 4 bases, and 4 bases lay outside the gene matches.